This is a list of T cell receptor beta chains from one sample in a study of a mutant IDH1 vaccine in newly diagnosed glioma. These receptors have no known antigen. Libraries were prepared by immunoSEQ multiplex PCR; TCRdb keeps only in-frame clonotypes and omits some of them. The sample holds about 28,000 clones, 70% to 90% seen once. Sequenced here: PBMCs, sampled from a glioma patient whose treatment included an IDH1 peptide vaccine. The receptors here all came from a man aged 18 to 30 with glioma. The CDR3 runs from the conserved cysteine through the conserved F or W. The D gene is left open where the match is weak. Expanded clones get a size class; other rows say once, few or many, or leave the size out.

clone_size d_call j_call v_call cdr3_nt cdr3_aa
NA TRBD2 TRBJ2-7 TRBV7-2 TGTGCCAGCAGCCTTGGGCTAGCGGGGGGAAGCTCCTACGAGCAGTACTTC CASSLGLAGGSSYEQYF
NA NA TRBJ1-1 TRBV6-6 TGTGCCAGCAGCCCCCGGACGAACACTGAAGCTTTCTTT CASSPRTNTEAFF
NA TRBD1 TRBJ2-7 TRBV10-3 TGTGCCACCGGACAGGCCACCTACGAGCAGTACTTC CATGQATYEQYF
medium-sized NA TRBJ2-7 TRBV29-1 TGCAGCGTTATCATTTCGGGATCCGACGTCGGGGAGCAGTACTTC CSVIISGSDVGEQYF
NA NA TRBJ2-7 TRBV30 TGTGCCTGGAGTCAGGGCCGGCGCGACGAGCAGTACTTC CAWSQGRRDEQYF
few NA TRBJ2-7 TRBV5-1 TGCGCCAGCAGCCCCAGGGACTGGCGGAGCTCCTACGAGCAGTACTTC CASSPRDWRSSYEQYF
NA NA TRBJ1-1 TRBV6-5 TGTGCCAGCAGAACATCAGGGGAGGCTTTCTTT CASRTSGEAFF
once NA TRBJ1-2 TRBV2 TGTGCCAGCAGTGAACTCAGGTCAGGGAAGGATGGCTACACCTTC CASSELRSGKDGYTF
NA NA TRBJ2-2 TRBV7-3 TGTGCCAGCAGCCCTGGGCACACGAACGGGGAGCTGTTTTTT CASSPGHTNGELFF
once TRBD2 TRBJ2-7 TRBV6-5 TGTGCCAGCAGTTCAGGGACTAGCGGGAAGCAGCAGTACTTC CASSSGTSGKQQYF
NA NA TRBJ1-1 TRBV6-5 TGTGCCAGCACCAGAACAGGGACTGGTGAAGCTTTCTTT CASTRTGTGEAFF
NA TRBD2 TRBJ2-7 TRBV7-9 TGTGCCAGCAGCTTAGCGATGGGAGCGGGAGCTAGCGAGCAGTACTTC CASSLAMGAGASEQYF
few NA TRBJ1-2 TRBV4-2 TGTGCCAGCAGCCAAGATGCTCGCGGCTACACCTTC CASSQDARGYTF
NA TRBD1 TRBJ1-4 TRBV30 TGTGCCTGGAGCCGACACACCTTGGGACAGGGAACTAATGAAAAACTGTTTTTT CAWSRHTLGQGTNEKLFF